These 15 T cell receptor beta chains came from one sample sequenced in a study of cytomegalovirus exposure and HLA in healthy donors. Clones were read by immunoSEQ multiplex PCR, and TCRdb kept only the in-frame ones, dropping some. The data show 70,000 or so clones, about 93% seen once. The sequenced sample was PBMCs. These receptors originate from a man aged 18 to 29 in good health and CMV-seropositive.

This chain joins TRBV28 and TRBJ2-5; tentative D call: TRBD1 (5 bases). The CDR3 is 13 amino acids. The ends were cut back, 2 bases at V and 13 bases at J, with 17 bases in the middle. CDR1 and CDR2 (germline): MDHEN, SYDVKM. CDR3 bases: TGTGCCAGCAGTTTAGGATCTAAGGGGCTCTGGTACTTC. It specifies CASSLGSKGLWYF.

The V and J genes are TRBV5-6 and TRBJ1-5; no definite D call. Germline lookup yields CDR1 SGHDT and CDR2 YYEEEE. CDR3 length: 15 residues. V lost 0 bases, J lost 3 bases, and 10 bases lay in between. CDR3 nucleotide sequence: TGTGCCAGCAGCTTGGCGCGCAGGCCCAATCAGCCCCAGCATTTT. This codes for CASSLARRPNQPQHF.

This clone was counted a single time. This chain uses TRBV27 with TRBJ1-2, with 10 bases aligning to TRBD1. Germline V lookup: CDR1 MNHEY, CDR2 SMNVEV (reference sequence). Unmatched junction bases numbered 7, after V lost 5 bases and J lost 7 bases. The CDR3 consists of 14 residues. In DNA form, the CDR3 reads TGTGCCAGCAGTACAGGACAGGGGGAGGGTGGCTACACCTTC. The encoded protein is CASSTGQGEGGYTF.

This clone occurred once. The chain combines TRBV2 with TRBJ1-1; D remains unclear. Germline V gene lookup returns CDR1 SNHLY and CDR2 FYNNEI. There are 14 residues in the CDR3. V lost 3 bases, J lost 0 bases, and 8 bases lay in between. CDR3 amino acids: CASSDEVLNTEAFF. Here the CDR3 DNA reads TGTGCCAGCAGTGACGAGGTCTTGAACACTGAAGCTTTCTTT.

The chain uses TRBV6-5 and TRBJ1-2; perhaps TRBD1 as D (5 bases). V shed 6 bases and J shed 3 bases, with 11 bases lying between them. Germline V gene sequence: CDR1 MNHEY, CDR2 SVGAGI. This CDR3 comprises 13 residues. The CDR3: CASSSEGHYGYTF. The CDR3 region has the DNA TGTGCCAGCAGCTCGGAGGGACACTATGGCTACACCTTC.

The chain couples TRBV27 to TRBJ1-4, with 8 bases fitting TRBD1. V shed 3 bases and J 6 bases; nucleotides not matched to a gene: 9. Germline V gene sequence: CDR1 MNHEY, CDR2 SMNVEV (reference sequence). There are 16 residues in the CDR3. CDR3 in DNA: TGTGCCAGCAGTTTGTCCCCAGGGGGCTGGCATGAAAAACTGTTTTTT. It is translated as CASSLSPGGWHEKLFF.

The chain couples TRBV10-1 to TRBJ2-2; TRBD1 matches at 8 bases. The CDR3 is 16 residues long. The V gene end was trimmed by 3 bases and the J gene end by 1 base; junction bases not matched to a gene: 4. CDR1 and CDR2 from the germline V gene are WNHNN and SYGVQD (reference sequence). Here the CDR3 reads CASSEQGDLNTGELFF. In DNA form, the CDR3 reads TGCGCCAGCAGTGAACAGGGGGATTTGAACACCGGGGAGCTGTTTTTT.

The rearrangement links TRBV4-2 to TRBJ2-1, with D perhaps TRBD1 (6 bases). Trimming took off 2 bases at V and 10 bases at J, with 12 bases between the two ends. The CDR3 extends over 13 amino acids. Germline V CDR1 and CDR2: LGHNA, YNFKEQ. CDR3 residues: CASSQNRVYEQFF. CDR3 nucleotides: TGTGCCAGCAGCCAAAACAGGGTGTACGAGCAGTTCTTC.

The CDR3 protein is CASSLQGASYEQYF. The CDR3 coding sequence is TGCGCCAGCAGCCTTCAGGGGGCTTCCTACGAGCAGTACTTC. The chain carries TRBV5-1 and TRBJ2-7, with 8 positions matching TRBD1. V lost 4 bases, J lost 1 base, and 4 bases stayed unmatched. The CDR3 spans 14 residues. Germline lookup yields CDR1 SGHRS and CDR2 YFSETQ.

J is TRBJ2-3 and V is TRBV5-1, with D maybe TRBD2 (5 bases). The germline V and J ends were trimmed by 4 bases and 1 base, with 10 bases remaining between them. CDR3 length: 14 amino acids. In germline, CDR1 is SGHRS, CDR2 YFSETQ. CDR3 sequence (DNA): TGCGCCAGCAGCCCAGGACTGCGCACAGATACGCAGTATTTT. The encoded protein is CASSPGLRTDTQYF.

The chain is built from TRBV5-5 and TRBJ2-7; a weak D match, TRBD2 (5 bases). The CDR3 contains 15 residues. Germline-derived CDR1 and CDR2 are SGHKS and YYEKEE (reference sequence). V lost 0 bases and J 2 bases, leaving 12 bases between the germline ends. Here the CDR3 reads CASSLAGGPAYEQYF. The CDR3, as DNA: TGTGCCAGCAGCTTGGCCGGAGGACCGGCCTACGAGCAGTACTTC.

J is TRBJ2-1 and V is TRBV5-1, with 8 bases that match TRBD2. The junction had 7 bases not matched to a gene; V was cut back by 4 bases and J by 4 bases. The CDR3 runs 15 residues. From germline, CDR1 is SGHRS and CDR2 YFSETQ. CDR3 in amino acids: CASSLGLAPYNEQFF. The CDR3, as DNA: TGCGCCAGCAGCCTCGGACTAGCCCCTTACAATGAGCAGTTCTTC.

The genes are TRBV6-1 and TRBJ2-3; tentative D call: TRBD2 (6 bases). Trimming cost V 4 bases and J 5 bases, with 13 bases left between them. Germline lookup yields CDR1 MNHNS and CDR2 SASEGT. This CDR3 has 14 residues. The CDR3 nucleotides are TGTGCCAGCAGTGGACTAGTGGCGGTAGATACGCAGTATTTT. It is translated as CASSGLVAVDTQYF.

The chain employs TRBV15 and TRBJ2-2; TRBD2 aligns across 7 bases. Per germline, CDR1 LNHNV and CDR2 YYDKDF (reference sequence). The CDR3 has 16 amino acids. The ends lost 5 bases at V and 5 bases at J; junction bases unmatched: 11. The CDR3 spells CATSPRERGRTGELFF. In DNA, the CDR3 is TGTGCCACCAGCCCCAGGGAGCGGGGTCGGACCGGGGAGCTGTTTTTT. The full variable domain, with the rest looked up from reference TRBV15 and TRBJ2-2, is DAMVIQNPRYQVTQFGKPVTLSCSQTLNHNVMYWYQQKSSQAPKLLFHYYDKDFNNEADTPDNFQSRRPNTSFCFLDIRSPGLGDTAMYLCATSPRERGRTGELFFGEGSRLTVL.

The rearrangement uses TRBV18 and TRBJ1-1; a possible D gene is TRBD1 (6 bases). The CDR3 is made up of 12 amino acids. Trimming took off 0 bases at V and 10 bases at J, with 9 bases between the two ends. From germline, CDR1 is KGHSH and CDR2 LQKENI. The DNA for the CDR3 is TGTGCCAGCTCACCACCCAGCAGGGGAGCTTTCTTT. Amino acid sequence: CASSPPSRGAFF.